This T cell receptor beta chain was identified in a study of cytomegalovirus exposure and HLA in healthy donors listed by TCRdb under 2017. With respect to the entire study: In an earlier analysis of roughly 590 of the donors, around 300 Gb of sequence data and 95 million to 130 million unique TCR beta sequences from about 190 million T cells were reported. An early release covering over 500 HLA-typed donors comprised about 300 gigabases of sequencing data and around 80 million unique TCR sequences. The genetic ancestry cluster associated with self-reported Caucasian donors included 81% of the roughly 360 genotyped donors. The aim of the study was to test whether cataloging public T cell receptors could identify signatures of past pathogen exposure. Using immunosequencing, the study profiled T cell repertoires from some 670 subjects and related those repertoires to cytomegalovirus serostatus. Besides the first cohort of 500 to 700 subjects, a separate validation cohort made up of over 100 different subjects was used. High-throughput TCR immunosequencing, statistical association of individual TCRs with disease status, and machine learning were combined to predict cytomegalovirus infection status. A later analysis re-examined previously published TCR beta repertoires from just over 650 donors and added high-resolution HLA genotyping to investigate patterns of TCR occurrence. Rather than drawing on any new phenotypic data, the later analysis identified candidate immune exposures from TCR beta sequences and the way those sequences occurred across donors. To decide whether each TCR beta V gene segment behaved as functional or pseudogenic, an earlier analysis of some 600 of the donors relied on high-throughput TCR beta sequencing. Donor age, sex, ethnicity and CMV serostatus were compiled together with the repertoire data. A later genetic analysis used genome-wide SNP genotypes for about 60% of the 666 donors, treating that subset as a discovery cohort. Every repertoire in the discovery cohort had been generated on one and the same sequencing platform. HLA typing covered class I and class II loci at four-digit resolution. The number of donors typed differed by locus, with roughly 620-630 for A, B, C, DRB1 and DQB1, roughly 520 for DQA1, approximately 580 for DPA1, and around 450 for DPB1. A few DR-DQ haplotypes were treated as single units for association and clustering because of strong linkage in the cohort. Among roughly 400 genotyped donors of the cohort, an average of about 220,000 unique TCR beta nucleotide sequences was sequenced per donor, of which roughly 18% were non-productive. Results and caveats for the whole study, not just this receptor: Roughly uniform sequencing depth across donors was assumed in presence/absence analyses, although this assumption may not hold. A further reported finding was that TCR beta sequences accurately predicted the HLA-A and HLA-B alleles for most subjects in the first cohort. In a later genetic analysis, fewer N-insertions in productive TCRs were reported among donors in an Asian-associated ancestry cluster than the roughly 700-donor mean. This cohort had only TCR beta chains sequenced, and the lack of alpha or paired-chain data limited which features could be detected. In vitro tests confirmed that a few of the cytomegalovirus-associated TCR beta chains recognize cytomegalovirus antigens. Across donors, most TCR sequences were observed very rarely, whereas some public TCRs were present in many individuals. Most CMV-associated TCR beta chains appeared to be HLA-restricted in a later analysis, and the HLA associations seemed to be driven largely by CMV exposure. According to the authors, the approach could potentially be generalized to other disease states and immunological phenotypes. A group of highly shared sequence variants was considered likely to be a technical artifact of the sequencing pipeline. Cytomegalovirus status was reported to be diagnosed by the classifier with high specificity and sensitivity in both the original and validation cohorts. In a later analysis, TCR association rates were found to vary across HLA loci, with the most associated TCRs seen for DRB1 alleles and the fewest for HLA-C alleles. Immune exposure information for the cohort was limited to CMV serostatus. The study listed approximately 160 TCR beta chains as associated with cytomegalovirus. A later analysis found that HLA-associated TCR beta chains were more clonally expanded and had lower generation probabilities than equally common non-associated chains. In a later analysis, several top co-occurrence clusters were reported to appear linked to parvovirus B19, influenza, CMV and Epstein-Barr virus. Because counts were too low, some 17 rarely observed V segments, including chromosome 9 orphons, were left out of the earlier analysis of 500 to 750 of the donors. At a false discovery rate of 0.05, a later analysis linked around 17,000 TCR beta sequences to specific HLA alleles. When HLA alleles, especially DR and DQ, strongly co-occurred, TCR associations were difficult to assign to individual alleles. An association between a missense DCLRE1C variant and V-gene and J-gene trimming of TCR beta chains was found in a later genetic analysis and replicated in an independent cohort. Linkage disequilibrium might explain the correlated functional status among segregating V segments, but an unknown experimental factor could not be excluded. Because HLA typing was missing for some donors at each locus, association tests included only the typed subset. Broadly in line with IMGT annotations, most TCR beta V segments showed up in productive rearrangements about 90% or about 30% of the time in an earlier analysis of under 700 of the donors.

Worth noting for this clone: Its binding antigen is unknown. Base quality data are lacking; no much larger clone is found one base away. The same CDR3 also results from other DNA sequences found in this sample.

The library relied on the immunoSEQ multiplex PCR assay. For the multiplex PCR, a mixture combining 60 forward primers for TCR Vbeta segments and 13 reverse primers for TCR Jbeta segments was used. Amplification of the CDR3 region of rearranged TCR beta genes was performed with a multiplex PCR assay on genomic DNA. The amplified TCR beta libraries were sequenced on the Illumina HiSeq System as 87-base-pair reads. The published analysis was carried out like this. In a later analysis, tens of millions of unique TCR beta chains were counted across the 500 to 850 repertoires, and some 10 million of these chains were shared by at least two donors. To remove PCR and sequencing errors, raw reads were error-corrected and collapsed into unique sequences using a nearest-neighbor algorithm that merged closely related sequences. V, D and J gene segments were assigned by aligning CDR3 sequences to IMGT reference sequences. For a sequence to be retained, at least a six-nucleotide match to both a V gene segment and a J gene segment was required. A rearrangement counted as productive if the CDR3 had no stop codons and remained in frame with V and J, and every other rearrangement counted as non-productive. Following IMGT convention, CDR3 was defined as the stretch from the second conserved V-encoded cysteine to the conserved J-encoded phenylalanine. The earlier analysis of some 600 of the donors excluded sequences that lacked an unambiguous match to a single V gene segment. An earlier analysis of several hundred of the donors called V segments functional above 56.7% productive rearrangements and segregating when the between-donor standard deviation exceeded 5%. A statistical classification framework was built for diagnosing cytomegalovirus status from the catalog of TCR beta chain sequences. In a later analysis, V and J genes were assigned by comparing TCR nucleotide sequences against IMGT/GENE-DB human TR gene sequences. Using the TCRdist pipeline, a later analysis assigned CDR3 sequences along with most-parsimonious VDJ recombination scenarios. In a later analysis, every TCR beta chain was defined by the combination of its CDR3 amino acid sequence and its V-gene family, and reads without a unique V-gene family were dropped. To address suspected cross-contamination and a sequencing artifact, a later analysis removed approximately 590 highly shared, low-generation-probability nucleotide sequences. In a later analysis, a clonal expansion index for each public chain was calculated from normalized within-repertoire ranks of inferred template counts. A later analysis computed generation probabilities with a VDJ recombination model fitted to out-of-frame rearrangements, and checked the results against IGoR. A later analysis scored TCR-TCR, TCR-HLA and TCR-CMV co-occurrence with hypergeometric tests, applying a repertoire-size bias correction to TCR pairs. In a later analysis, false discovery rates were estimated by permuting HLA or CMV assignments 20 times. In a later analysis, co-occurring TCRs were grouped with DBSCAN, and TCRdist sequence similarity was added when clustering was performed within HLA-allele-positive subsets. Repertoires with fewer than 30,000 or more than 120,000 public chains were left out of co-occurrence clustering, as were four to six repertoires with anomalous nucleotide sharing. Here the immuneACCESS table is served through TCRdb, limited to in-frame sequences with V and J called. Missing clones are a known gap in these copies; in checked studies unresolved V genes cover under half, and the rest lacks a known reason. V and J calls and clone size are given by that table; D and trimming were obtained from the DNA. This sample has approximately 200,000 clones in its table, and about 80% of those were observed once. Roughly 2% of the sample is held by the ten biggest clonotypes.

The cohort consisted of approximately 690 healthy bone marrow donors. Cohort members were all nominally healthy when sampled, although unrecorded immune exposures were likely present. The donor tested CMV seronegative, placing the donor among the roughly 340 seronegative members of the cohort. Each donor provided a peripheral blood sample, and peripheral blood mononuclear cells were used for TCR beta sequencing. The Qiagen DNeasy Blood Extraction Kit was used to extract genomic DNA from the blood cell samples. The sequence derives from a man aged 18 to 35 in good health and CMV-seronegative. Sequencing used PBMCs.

The DNA is TGCGCCAGCAGCTTGGCGGGACTCGAGACCCAGTACTTC. It specifies CASSLAGLETQYF. Rearrangement joined TRBV5-1 to TRBJ2-5, with a weak D call of TRBD2 (6 bases match). Via the germline V gene, CDR1 is SGHRS and CDR2 YFSETQ. The CDR3 spans 13 residues, from the cysteine through the phenylalanine. CDR3 DNA only is kept here, 39 bases in frame from base 1. V was cut back by 0 bases and J by 5 bases, leaving a gap of 8 bases between them.